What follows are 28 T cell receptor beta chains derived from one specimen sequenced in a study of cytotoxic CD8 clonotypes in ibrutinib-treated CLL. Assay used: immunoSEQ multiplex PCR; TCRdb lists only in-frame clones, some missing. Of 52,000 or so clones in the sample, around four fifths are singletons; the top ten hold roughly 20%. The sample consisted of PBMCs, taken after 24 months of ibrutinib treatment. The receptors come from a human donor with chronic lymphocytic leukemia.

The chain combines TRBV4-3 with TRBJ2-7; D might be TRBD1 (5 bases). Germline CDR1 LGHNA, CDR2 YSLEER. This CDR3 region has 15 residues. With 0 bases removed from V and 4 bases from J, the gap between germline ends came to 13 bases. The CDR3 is CASSQDRTSQYEQYF. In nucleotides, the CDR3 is TGCGCCAGCAGCCAAGATCGGACATCCCAATACGAGCAGTACTTC.

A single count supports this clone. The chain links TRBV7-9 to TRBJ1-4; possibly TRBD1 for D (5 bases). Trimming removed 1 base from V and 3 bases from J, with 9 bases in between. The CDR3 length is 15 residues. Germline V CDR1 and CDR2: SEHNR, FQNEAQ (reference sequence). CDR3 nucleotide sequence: TGTGCCAGCAGCTTAGGGGGGACGGCTAATGAAAAACTGTTTTTT. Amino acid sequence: CASSLGGTANEKLFF. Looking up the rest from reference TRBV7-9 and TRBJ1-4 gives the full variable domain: DTGVSQNPRHKITKRGQNVTFRCDPISEHNRLYWYRQTLGQGPEFLTYFQNEAQLEKSRLLSDRFSAERPKGSFSTLEIQRTEQGDSAMYLCASSLGGTANEKLFFGSGTQLSVL.

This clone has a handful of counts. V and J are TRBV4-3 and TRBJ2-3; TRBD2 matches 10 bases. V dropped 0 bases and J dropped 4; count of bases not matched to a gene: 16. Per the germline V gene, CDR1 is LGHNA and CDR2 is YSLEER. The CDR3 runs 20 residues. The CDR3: CASSQERSASGRLTADTQYF. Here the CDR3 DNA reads TGCGCCAGCAGCCAAGAACGGTCGGCTAGCGGGAGACTTACGGCAGATACGCAGTATTTT.

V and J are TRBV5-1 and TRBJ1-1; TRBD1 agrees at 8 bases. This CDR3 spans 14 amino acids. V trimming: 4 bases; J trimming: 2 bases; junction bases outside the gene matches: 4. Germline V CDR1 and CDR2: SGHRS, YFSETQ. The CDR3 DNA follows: TGCGCCAGCAGCCCCGGGACAGGTAACACTGAAGCTTTCTTT. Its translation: CASSPGTGNTEAFF.

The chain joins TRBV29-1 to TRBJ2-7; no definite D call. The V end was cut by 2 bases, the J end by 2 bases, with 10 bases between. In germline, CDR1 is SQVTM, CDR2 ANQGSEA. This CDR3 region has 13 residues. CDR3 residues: CSVELGVTYEQYF. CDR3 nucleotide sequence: TGCAGCGTTGAACTCGGAGTCACCTACGAGCAGTACTTC.

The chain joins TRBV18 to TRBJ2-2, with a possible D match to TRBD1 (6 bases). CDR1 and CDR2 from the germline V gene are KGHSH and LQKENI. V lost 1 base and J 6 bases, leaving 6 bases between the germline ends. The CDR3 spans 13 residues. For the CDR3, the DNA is TGTGCCAGCTCACCACAGGGGGCCGGGGAGCTGTTTTTT. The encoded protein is CASSPQGAGELFF.

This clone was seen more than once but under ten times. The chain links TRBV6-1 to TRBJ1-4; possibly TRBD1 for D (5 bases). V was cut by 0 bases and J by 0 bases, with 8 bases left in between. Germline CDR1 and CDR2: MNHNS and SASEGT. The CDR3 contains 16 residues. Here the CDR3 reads CASSEAGLATNEKLFF. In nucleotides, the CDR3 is TGTGCCAGCAGTGAAGCGGGGCTGGCAACTAATGAAAAACTGTTTTTT.

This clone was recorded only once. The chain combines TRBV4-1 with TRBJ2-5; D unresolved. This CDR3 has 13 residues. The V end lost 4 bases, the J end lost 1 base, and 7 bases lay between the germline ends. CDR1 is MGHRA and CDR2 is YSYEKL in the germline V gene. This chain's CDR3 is CASSLASQETQYF. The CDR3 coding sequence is TGCGCCAGCAGCCTCGCCAGCCAAGAGACCCAGTACTTC.

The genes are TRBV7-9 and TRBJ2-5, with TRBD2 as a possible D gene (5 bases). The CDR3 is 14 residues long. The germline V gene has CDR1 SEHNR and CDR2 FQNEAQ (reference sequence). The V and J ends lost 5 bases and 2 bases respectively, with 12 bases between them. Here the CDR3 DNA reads TGTGCCAGCAGCGACGCAAGGGAGCAAGAGACCCAGTACTTC. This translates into CASSDAREQETQYF.

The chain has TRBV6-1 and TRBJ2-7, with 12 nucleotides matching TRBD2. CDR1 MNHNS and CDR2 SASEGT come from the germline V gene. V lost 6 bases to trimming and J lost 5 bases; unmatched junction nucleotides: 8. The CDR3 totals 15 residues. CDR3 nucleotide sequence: TGTGCCAGCAGGGGTCTAGCGGGAGGGTTCCACGAGCAGTACTTC. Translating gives CASRGLAGGFHEQYF.

The CDR3 sequence is CASSLVSSTGGYTF. The CDR3 DNA sequence: TGCGCCAGCAGCTTGGTTTCCTCCACCGGCGGCTACACCTTC. The chain combines TRBV5-1 with TRBJ1-2, with D unclear. Trimming cost V 0 bases and J 8 bases, with 14 bases left between them. Germline-derived CDR1 and CDR2 are SGHRS and YFSETQ. The CDR3 covers 14 residues.

This CDR3 is CASSPMGTGIITDTQYF. CDR3 nucleotides: TGTGCCAGCAGCCCCATGGGTACAGGGATTATCACAGATACGCAGTATTTT. The chain recombines TRBV7-6 with TRBJ2-3; perhaps TRBD1 as D (6 bases). V was pared by 5 bases and J by 2 bases, with 20 bases between. The germline V gene encodes CDR1 SGHVS and CDR2 FNYEAQ. The CDR3 length is 17 residues.

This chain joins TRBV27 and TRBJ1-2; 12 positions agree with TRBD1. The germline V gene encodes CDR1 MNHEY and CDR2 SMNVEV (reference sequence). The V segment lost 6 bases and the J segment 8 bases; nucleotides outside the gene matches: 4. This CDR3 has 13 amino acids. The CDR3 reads CASRGQGAGGYTF. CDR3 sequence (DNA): TGTGCCAGCAGGGGACAGGGGGCGGGGGGCTACACCTTC.

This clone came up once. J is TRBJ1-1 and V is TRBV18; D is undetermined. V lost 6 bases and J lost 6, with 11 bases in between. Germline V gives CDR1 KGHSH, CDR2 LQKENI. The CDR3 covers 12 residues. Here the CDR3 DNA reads TGTGCCAGCTCGCCAGACACCTCTGAAGCTTTCTTT. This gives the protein CASSPDTSEAFF.

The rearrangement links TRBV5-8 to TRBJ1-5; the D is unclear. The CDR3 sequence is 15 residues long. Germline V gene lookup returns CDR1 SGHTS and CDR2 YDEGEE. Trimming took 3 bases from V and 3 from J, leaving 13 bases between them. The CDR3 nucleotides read TGTGCCAGCAGCTCGGGCGGGAGGCCCAATCAGCCCCAGCATTTT. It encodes CASSSGGRPNQPQHF. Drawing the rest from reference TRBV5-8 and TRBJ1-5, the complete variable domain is EAGVTQSPTHLIKTRGQQATLRCSPISGHTSVYWYQQALGLGLQFLLWYDEGEERNRGNFPPRFSGRQFPNYSSELNVNALELEDSALYLCASSSGGRPNQPQHFGDGTRLSIL.

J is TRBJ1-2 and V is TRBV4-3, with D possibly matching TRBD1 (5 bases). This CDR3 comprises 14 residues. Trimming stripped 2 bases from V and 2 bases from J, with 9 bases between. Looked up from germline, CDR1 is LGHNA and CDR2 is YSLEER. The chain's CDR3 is CASSQQGLNYGYTF. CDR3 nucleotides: TGCGCCAGCAGCCAACAGGGTTTGAACTATGGCTACACCTTC.

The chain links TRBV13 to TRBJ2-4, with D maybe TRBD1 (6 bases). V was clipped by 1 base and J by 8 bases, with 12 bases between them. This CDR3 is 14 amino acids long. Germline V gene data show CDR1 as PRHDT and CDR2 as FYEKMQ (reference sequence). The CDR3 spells CASSLEQGADIQYF. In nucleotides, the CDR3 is TGTGCCAGCAGCTTAGAACAGGGTGCGGACATTCAGTACTTC.

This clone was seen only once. Here the CDR3 DNA reads TGTGCCAGCAGCTTAGCGGGGGGCTCGAACACCGGGGAGCTGTTTTTT. Its protein product is CASSLAGGSNTGELFF. J is TRBJ2-2 and V is TRBV7-2, with D possibly being TRBD1 or TRBD2 (6 bases each). The length of the CDR3 is 16 residues. The V gene lost 0 bases and the J gene lost 0 bases, with 8 bases spanning the gap. Germline V CDR1 and CDR2: SGHTA, FQGNSA.

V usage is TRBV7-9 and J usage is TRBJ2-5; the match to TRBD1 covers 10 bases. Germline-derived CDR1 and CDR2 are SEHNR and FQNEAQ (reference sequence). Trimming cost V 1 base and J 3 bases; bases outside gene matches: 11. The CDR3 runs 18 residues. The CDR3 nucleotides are TGTGCCAGCAGCTTAGACCACTGGACAGGGGGGATGAAAGAGACCCAGTACTTC. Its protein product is CASSLDHWTGGMKETQYF.

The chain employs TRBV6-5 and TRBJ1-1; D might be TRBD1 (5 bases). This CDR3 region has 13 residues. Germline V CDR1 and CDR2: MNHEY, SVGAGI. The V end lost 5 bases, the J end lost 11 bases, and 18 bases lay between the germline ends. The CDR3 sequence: CASSEGNQGGAFF. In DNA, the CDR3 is TGTGCCAGCAGTGAAGGGAACCAGGGCGGGGCTTTCTTT.

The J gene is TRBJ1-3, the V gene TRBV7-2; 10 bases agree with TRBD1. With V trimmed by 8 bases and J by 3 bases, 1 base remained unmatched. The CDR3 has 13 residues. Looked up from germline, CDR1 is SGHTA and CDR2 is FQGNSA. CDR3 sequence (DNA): TGTGCCAGCGGACAGGGGGTTGGAAACACCATATATTTT. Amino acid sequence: CASGQGVGNTIYF.

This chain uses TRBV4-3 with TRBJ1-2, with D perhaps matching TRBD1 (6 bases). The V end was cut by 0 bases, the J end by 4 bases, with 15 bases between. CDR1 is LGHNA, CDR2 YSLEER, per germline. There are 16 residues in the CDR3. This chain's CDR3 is CASSQDSQGNIYGYTF. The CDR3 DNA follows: TGCGCCAGCAGCCAAGATTCGCAGGGGAACATCTATGGCTACACCTTC.

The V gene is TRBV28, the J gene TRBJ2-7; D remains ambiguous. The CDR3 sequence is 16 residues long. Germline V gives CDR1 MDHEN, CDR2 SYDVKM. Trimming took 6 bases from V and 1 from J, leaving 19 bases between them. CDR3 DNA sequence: TGTGCCAGCAGCACACCTAGAAATGCCGTATCCTACGAGCAGTACTTC. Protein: CASSTPRNAVSYEQYF.

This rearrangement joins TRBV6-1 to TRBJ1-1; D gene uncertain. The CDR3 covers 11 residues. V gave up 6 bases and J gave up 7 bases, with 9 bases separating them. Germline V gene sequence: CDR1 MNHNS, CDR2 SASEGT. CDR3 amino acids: CASRRAGEAFF. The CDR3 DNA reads TGTGCCAGCAGACGGGCTGGTGAAGCTTTCTTT.

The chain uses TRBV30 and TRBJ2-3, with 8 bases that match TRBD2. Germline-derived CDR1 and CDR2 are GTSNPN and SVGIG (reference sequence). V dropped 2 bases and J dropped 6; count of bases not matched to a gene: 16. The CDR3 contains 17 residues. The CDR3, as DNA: TGTGCCTGGAGTCCCAAGGTTGGTAGCGGGGTGACCGATACGCAGTATTTT. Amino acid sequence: CAWSPKVGSGVTDTQYF.

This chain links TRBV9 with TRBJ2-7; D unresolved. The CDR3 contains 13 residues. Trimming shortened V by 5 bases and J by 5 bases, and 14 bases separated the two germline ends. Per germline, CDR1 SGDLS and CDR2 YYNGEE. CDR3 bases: TGTGCCAGCAGTCTAGGGCCTGTGGACGAGCAGTACTTC. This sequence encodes CASSLGPVDEQYF.

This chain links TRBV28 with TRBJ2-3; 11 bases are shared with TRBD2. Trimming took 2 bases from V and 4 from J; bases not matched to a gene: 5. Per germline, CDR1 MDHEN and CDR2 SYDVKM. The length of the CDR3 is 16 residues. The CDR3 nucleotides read TGTGCCAGCAGTTTACTAGCGGGAGGAAAGGCAGATACGCAGTATTTT. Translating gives CASSLLAGGKADTQYF. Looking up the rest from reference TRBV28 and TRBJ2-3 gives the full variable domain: DVKVTQSSRYLVKRTGEKVFLECVQDMDHENMFWYRQDPGLGLRLIYFSYDVKMKEKGDIPEGYSVSREKKERFSLILESASTNQTSMYLCASSLLAGGKADTQYFGPGTRLTVL.

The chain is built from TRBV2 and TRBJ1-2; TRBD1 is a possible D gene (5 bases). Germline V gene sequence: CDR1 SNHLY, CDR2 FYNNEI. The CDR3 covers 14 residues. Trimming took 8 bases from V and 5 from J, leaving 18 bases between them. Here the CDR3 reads CASLRDVMGYGYTF. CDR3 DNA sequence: TGTGCCAGCCTGCGGGACGTGATGGGGTATGGCTACACCTTC.